The TCR beta chain described here comes from a study of T-cell memory formation after mild COVID-19. Study-wide findings and caveats: Clones that got smaller from day 15 to 85 had even CD4/CD8, while clones growing later tipped toward CD4+.

TCRdb reanalysed the 5' RACE reads using MiXCR and keeps one entry per CDR3 protein. The sample has nearly 350,000 distinct CDR3 sequences, 13% seen once. This CDR3 region has 15 residues. V gave up 3 bases and J gave up 4 bases; unmatched junction bases: 3. CDR1 is SGHTA, CDR2 FQGNSA, per germline. This clonotype was detected once. Its specificity is unknown. The rearrangement uses TRBV7-2 and TRBJ1-3, with TRBD1 identical over 10 bases. This receptor was taken from a man younger than 35 who had mild COVID-19 (a few samples of this study predate the infection). Cell type and time point are not known. Sequenced input: PBMCs or a T cell subset sorted from them (not recorded which). The CDR3 reads CASSFGQGEGNTIYF. For the CDR3, the DNA is TGTGCCAGCAGCTTCGGACAGGGGGAAGGAAACACCATATATTTT.